This T cell receptor (beta chain) is from a study of OX40 agonist ivuxolimab in advanced cancers. Findings of the study overall: Certain nonresponding patients likewise had low normalized T-cell clonal expansion.

Comments on this clone: What it recognizes is unknown.

The table came from immunoSEQ multiplex PCR; TCRdb's copy has only in-frame clones and leaves some out. Of 60,000 or so clones detected, roughly 90% appear once; the ten largest clones hold approximately 5%. The TCR was taken from an adult with an advanced solid tumor such as melanoma, head and neck, liver or kidney cancer. Here the sequenced sample was CD4+ or CD8+ T cells sorted from blood, taken in a trial of the OX40 agonist ivuxolimab.

Here the CDR3 reads CASSSTSAGYEQYF. In DNA form, the CDR3 reads TGTGCCAGCAGCTCAACGTCAGCGGGTTACGAGCAGTACTTC. The rearrangement uses TRBV11-2 and TRBJ2-7; tentatively, D is TRBD2 (6 bases). The V gene lost 4 bases and the J gene lost 4 bases, with 14 bases spanning the gap. The CDR3 has 14 amino acids. CDR1 and CDR2 from the germline V gene are SGHAT and FQNNGV.